This T cell receptor (beta chain) was obtained from a study of CD8 T cells in ankylosing spondylitis. Study outcomes and limitations: Disease-linked clones proved CD8+ and comparatively uncommon in peripheral blood. Some of the motif variants had earlier been found in reactive arthritis patients' fluid and blood.

Concerning this clonotype itself: Antigen: not known.

This CDR3 comprises 15 residues. J gave up 4 bases and V 8 bases, and 12 bases lay outside the gene matches. Germline assignment: CDR1 MNHEY and CDR2 SVGEGT. Each CDR3 protein gets one entry after TCRdb re-called the 5' RACE reads with MiXCR. The sample lists 350,000 or so distinct CDR3 sequences, 11% occurring once. This TCR was recovered from a female donor with ankylosing spondylitis or in good health (not recorded which). The rearrangement uses TRBV6-2 or TRBV6-3 and TRBJ1-1; 8 bases are a match to TRBD1. Source material: blood, either unsorted or a sorted T cell fraction (not recorded which). This chain's CDR3 is CASAAGGGGPTEAFF. DNA for the CDR3: TGTGCCAGCGCGGCAGGGGGCGGAGGGCCCACTGAAGCTTTCTTT.